The 8 T cell receptor beta chains below come from one sample, sequenced in a study of T cells after yellow fever vaccination (dated by TCRdb to the late 2010s). This sample's treatment or condition label indicates: live attenuated yellow fever vaccine strain. Library generation was performed with 5' RACE. Sequencing instrument: Illumina HiSeq 2500. TCRdb applied fastp at Q25 and MiXCR to the public reads, then kept only in-frame beta chains. Rows with one shared CDR3 protein collapse into an entry with the most common genes and DNA. The sample has approximately 120,000 distinct CDR3 sequences on record, under 8% of them singletons. The ten biggest clones cover around 2.7% of the sample. The source material was CD4+ T cells sorted from PBMCs, sampled around 10 days after the first yellow fever vaccination. These receptors all stem from a man between 18 and 35 years old who received the YFV17D yellow fever vaccine.

Concerning this clonotype: This may be a read error: a much more frequent sequence differs by one nucleotide. The J gene is TRBJ2-5, the V gene TRBV20-1, with TRBD1 identical over 8 bases. The ends lost 4 bases at V and 5 bases at J; junction bases unmatched: 12. This CDR3 is built from 15 residues. The V gene's germline CDR1 is DFQATT and CDR2 SNEGSKA (reference sequence). This CDR3 reads CSANYWTGKMETQYF. The CDR3 DNA follows: TGCAGTGCTAATTACTGGACAGGGAAGATGGAGACCCAGTACTTC.

This clonotype was recorded at least ten times. The rearrangement links TRBV5-1 to TRBJ1-6, with 8 bases fitting TRBD1. The germline V gene has CDR1 SGHRS and CDR2 YFSETQ. The CDR3 runs 14 residues. The V gene end was trimmed by 4 bases and the J gene end by 7 bases; junction bases not matched to a gene: 4. CDR3 DNA: TGCGCCAGCAGCGTGGGACAGGCGAATTCACCCCTCCACTTT. This codes for CASSVGQANSPLHF.

In this sample, this clonotype turned up many times. The chain links TRBV7-2 to TRBJ2-3, with 10 positions matching TRBD2. V was clipped by 5 bases and J by 2 bases; unmatched bases: 4. The CDR3 totals 15 residues. The V gene's germline CDR1 is SGHTA and CDR2 FQGNSA. CDR3 sequence reads: CASSQLAGTTDTQYF. CDR3 DNA: TGTGCCAGCAGCCAACTAGCGGGAACCACAGATACGCAGTATTTT.

In this sample, this clonotype turned up many times. The V and J genes are TRBV20-1 and TRBJ2-3; D may correspond to TRBD1 or TRBD2 (5 bases each). The V end was cut by 2 bases, the J end by 1 base, with 7 bases between. There are 13 residues in the CDR3. Germline V gene sequence: CDR1 DFQATT, CDR2 SNEGSKA (reference sequence). CDR3 DNA: TGCAGTGCTAGATTGGGGGGCACAGATACGCAGTATTTT. Residues: CSARLGGTDTQYF.

This clonotype was detected only a few times. CDR3 loop: CASSTRDRGAGELFF. CDR3 in DNA: TGTGCCAGCAGCACCCGGGACAGGGGCGCCGGGGAGCTGTTTTTT. The chain joins TRBV5-4 to TRBJ2-2, with 10 bases fitting TRBD1. The V and J ends lost 4 bases and 6 bases, in that order; junction bases with no gene match: 6. The CDR3 is 15 amino acids. Germline V CDR1 and CDR2: SGHNT, YYREEE (reference sequence).

This clonotype was counted at least ten times. J is TRBJ2-1 and V is TRBV7-9; no firm D call. Trimming removed 3 bases from V and 4 bases from J, with 4 bases in between. CDR1 is SEHNR, CDR2 FQNEAQ, per germline (reference sequence). CDR3 length: 12 amino acids. CDR3 amino acids: CASSFGYNEQFF. As DNA, the CDR3 is TGTGCCAGCAGCTTTGGTTACAATGAGCAGTTCTTC.

At least ten counts were recorded for this clonotype. V is TRBV5-5 and J is TRBJ1-2; D gene unclear. The CDR3 is 12 amino acids. Germline V gene lookup returns CDR1 SGHKS and CDR2 YYEKEE (reference sequence). Trimming left V 2 bases short and J 3 bases short, with 5 bases between. In DNA, the CDR3 is TGTGCCAGCAGCTTTGACGACTATGGCTACACCTTC. It translates to CASSFDDYGYTF.

This clonotype was counted many times. The J gene is TRBJ2-2, the V gene TRBV5-8; 8 nucleotides match TRBD2. The germline V gene encodes CDR1 SGHTS and CDR2 YDEGEE. V gave up 3 bases and J gave up 1 base; unmatched junction bases: 5. The CDR3 length is 16 residues. The CDR3 region is CASSSGGAWNTGELFF. As DNA, the CDR3 is TGTGCCAGCAGCTCGGGGGGGGCCTGGAACACCGGGGAGCTGTTTTTT.